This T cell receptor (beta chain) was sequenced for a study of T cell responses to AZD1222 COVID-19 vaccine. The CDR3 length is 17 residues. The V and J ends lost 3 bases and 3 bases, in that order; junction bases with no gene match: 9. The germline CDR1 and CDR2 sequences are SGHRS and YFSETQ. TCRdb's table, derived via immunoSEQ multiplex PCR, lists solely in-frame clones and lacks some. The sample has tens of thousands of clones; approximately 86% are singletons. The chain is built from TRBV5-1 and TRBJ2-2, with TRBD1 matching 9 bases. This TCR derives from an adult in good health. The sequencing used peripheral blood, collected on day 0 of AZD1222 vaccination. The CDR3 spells CASSYHPDRGDTGELFF. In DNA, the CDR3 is TGCGCCAGCAGCTACCACCCGGACAGGGGAGACACCGGGGAGCTGTTTTTT.